One sample yielded the 4 T cell receptor beta chains listed below, sequenced in a study of blood T cells in healthy people across ages. For the second PCR, which ran for roughly 6 to 11 cycles, a sample-barcoded 5' primer and a J-beta primer mix were used. MiXCR, run by TCRdb on the 5' RACE reads, gives a single entry per CDR3 protein. Altogether 1.5 million to 2 million distinct CDR3 sequences are present, around 48% being singletons, with the ten largest covering roughly 2.1%. The source material was blood. These TCRs come from a woman aged 40 to 50 in good health.

The CDR3 nucleotides read TGTGCCAGCAGCTTAGGCCTTGGAGGTCTCGGGGAGCCGGGCTATGAGCAGTTCTTC. It translates to CASSLGLGGLGEPGYEQFF. J is TRBJ2-1 and V is TRBV13; TRBD2 might be the D (5 bases). With 0 bases removed from V and 8 bases from J, the gap between germline ends came to 26 bases. Germline V gives CDR1 PRHDT, CDR2 FYEKMQ (reference sequence). The CDR3 consists of 19 residues.

The chain combines TRBV7-2 with TRBJ2-5; D possibly corresponds to TRBD1 (6 bases). The germline V gene encodes CDR1 SGHTA and CDR2 FQGNSA. Trimming shortened V by 5 bases and J by 1 base, and 14 bases separated the two germline ends. The CDR3 runs to 15 residues. As DNA, the CDR3 is TGTGCCAGCAGCCGGAGCAGGGGAATCCAAGAGACCCAGTACTTC. It translates to CASSRSRGIQETQYF.

CDR3 protein: CASRGPQGLAAYNEQFF. The CDR3, as DNA: TGTGCCAGCAGGGGCCCCCAAGGACTAGCGGCCTACAATGAGCAGTTCTTC. The chain has TRBV6-2 or TRBV6-3 and TRBJ2-1, with 10 positions matching TRBD2. Germline V gene sequence: CDR1 MNHEY, CDR2 SVGEGT. V shed 6 bases, J shed 2 bases, and the junction held 10 bases outside the gene matches. This CDR3 contains 17 residues.

This clonotype was picked up a small number of times. The CDR3, as DNA: TGTGCCACCAGCAGAGCCAGAGGTAGGGAGCAGTACTTC. Translated: CATSRARGREQYF. The chain combines TRBV15 with TRBJ2-7; D is unclear. This CDR3 is built from 13 residues. Trimming shortened V by 1 base and J by 7 bases, and 11 bases separated the two germline ends. CDR1 and CDR2 from the germline V gene are LNHNV and YYDKDF (reference sequence).